This T cell receptor (beta chain) was found in a study of T cell responses to AZD1222 COVID-19 vaccine. As for the study in general: Analyses pooled second doses at about 4 or about 12 weeks.

Repertoires were generated with immunoSEQ multiplex PCR, while TCRdb's copy carries only in-frame clones and drops some. Among 150,000 or so clones listed, roughly nine tenths were seen once. Germline V gene sequence: CDR1 DFQATT, CDR2 SNEGSKA (reference sequence). The CDR3 contains 14 residues. The germline V and J ends were trimmed by 3 bases and 4 bases, with 16 bases remaining between them. Overall study findings and caveats: In a largely white British group with more females than males, clonal diversity was possibly underestimated. Researchers took repertoire samples only after the peak T cell response had come.

This clone was seen a handful of times. Its antigen is not known. This TCR was sampled from an adult in good health. Specimen: peripheral blood, collected on day 0 of AZD1222 vaccination. The rearrangement uses TRBV20-1 and TRBJ2-7, with D tentatively TRBD1 or TRBD2 (5 bases each). The CDR3 here is CSASNARGGYEQYF. CDR3 coding DNA: TGCAGTGCTAGTAATGCAAGGGGCGGGTACGAGCAGTACTTC.